This paragraph reports one T cell receptor (beta chain). The antigen is not known. These data belong to a study of T cell responses to AZD1222 COVID-19 vaccine. Study-wide findings and caveats: Across spike, vaccine-associated CD4 TCRs were found, dominant at 160-218 and 743-854. Repertoire collection took place solely once the T cell response had peaked.

Assay: immunoSEQ multiplex PCR; the TCRdb copy retains only in-frame clones and omits some. The sample carries hundreds of thousands of clones, around 93% recorded once. Germline-derived CDR1 and CDR2 are MDHEN and SYDVKM. V gave up 7 bases and J gave up 5 bases, with 17 bases separating them. The CDR3 runs to 14 residues. The chain is built from TRBV28 and TRBJ2-5; D ambiguous. This TCR was sampled from an adult who received the AZD1222 COVID-19 vaccine. Sequences were derived from peripheral blood, sampled 28 days after the second AZD1222 dose. The DNA for the CDR3 is TGTGCCAGCACCCTCCCGGGCCCCGGGGAGACCCAGTACTTC. Residues: CASTLPGPGETQYF.